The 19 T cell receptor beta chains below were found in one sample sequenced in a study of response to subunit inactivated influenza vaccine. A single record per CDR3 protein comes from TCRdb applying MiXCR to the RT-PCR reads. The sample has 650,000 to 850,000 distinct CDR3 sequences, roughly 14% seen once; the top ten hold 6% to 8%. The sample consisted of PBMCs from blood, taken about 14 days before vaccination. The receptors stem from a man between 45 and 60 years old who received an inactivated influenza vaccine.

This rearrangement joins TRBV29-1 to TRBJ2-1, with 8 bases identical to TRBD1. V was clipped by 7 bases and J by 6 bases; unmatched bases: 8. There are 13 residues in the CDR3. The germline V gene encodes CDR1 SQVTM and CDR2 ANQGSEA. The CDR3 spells CSAQTGAFNEQFF. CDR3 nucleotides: TGCAGCGCACAGACAGGGGCCTTCAATGAGCAGTTCTTC.

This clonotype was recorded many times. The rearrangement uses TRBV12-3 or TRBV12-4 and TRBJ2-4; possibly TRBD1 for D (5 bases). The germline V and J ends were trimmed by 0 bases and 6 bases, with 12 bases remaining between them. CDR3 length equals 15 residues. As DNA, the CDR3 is TGTGCCAGCAGTTTAGCGGGTGGGCAGGGAAACATTCAGTACTTC. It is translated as CASSLAGGQGNIQYF.

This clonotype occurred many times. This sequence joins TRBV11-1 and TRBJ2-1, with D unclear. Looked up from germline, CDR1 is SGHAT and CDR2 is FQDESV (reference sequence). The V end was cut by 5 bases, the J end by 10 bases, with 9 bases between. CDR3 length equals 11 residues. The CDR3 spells CASSIGLEQFF. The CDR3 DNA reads TGTGCCAGCAGCATCGGCCTAGAGCAGTTCTTC. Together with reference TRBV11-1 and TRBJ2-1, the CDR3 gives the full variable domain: EAEVAQSPRYKITEKSQAVAFWCDPISGHATLYWYRQILGQGPELLVQFQDESVVDDSQLPKDRFSAERLKGVDSTLKIQPAELGDSAMYLCASSIGLEQFFGPGTRLTVL.

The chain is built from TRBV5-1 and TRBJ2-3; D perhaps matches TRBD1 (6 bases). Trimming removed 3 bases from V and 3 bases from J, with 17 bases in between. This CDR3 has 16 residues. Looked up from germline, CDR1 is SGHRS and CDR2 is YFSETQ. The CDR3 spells CASSSAPRGTTDTQYF. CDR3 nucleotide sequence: TGCGCCAGCAGCTCGGCCCCCAGGGGCACTACAGATACGCAGTATTTT.

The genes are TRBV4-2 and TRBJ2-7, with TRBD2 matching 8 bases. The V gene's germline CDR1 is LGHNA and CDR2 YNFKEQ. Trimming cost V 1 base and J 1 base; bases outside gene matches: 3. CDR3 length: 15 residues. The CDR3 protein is CASSQARGGSYEQYF. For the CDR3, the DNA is TGTGCCAGCAGCCAAGCACGGGGGGGTTCCTACGAGCAGTACTTC.

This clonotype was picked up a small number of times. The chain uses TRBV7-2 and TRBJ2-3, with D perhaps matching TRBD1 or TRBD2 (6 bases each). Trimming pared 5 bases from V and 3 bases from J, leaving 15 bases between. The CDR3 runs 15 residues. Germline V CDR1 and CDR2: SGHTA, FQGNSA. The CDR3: CASSPPGGNTDTQYF. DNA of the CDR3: TGTGCCAGCAGCCCCCCCGGGGGCAATACAGATACGCAGTATTTT. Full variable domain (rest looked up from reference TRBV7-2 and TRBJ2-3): GAGVSQSPSNKVTEKGKDVELRCDPISGHTALYWYRQSLGQGLEFLIYFQGNSAPDKSGLPSDRFSAERTGGSVSTLTIQRTQQEDSAVYLCASSPPGGNTDTQYFGPGTRLTVL.

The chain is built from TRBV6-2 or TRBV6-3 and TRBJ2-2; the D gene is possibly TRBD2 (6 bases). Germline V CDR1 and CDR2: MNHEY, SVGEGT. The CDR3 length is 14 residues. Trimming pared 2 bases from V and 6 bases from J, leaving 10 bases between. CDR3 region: CASSYLGEAGELFF. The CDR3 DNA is TGTGCCAGCAGTTACCTTGGGGAGGCCGGGGAGCTGTTTTTT.

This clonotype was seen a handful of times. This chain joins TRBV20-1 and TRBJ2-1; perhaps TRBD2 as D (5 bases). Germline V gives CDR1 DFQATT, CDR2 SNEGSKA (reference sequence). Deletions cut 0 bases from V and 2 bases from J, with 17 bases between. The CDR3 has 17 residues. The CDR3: CSAREGPRRRTYNEQFF. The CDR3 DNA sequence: TGCAGTGCTAGAGAGGGCCCTCGCAGGAGGACCTACAATGAGCAGTTCTTC.

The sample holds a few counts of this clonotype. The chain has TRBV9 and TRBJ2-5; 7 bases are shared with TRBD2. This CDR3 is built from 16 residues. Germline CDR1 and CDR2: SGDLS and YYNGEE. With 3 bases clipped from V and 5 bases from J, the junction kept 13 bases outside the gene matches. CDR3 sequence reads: CASSARAGAVSETQYF. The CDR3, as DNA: TGTGCCAGCAGCGCCCGGGCGGGAGCTGTGAGCGAGACCCAGTACTTC.

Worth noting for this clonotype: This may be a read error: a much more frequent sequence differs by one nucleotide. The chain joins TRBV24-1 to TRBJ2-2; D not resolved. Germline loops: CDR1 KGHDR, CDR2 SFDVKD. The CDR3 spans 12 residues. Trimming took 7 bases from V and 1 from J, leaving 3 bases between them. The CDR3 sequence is CATSQNTGELFF. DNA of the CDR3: TGTGCCACCAGCCAGAACACCGGGGAGCTGTTTTTT.

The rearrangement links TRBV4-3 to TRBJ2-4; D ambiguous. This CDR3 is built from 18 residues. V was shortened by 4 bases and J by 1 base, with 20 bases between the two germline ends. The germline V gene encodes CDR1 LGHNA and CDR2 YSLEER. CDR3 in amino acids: CASSRTMGPWSAKNIQYF. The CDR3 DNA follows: TGCGCCAGCAGCCGCACTATGGGTCCCTGGAGCGCCAAAAACATTCAGTACTTC.

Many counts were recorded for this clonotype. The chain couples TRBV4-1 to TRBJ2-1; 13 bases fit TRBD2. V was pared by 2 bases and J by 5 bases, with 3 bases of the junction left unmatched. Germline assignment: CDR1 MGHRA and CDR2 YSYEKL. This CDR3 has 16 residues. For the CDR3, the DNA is TGCGCCAGCAGCCAAACACTAGCGGGGGGGCACAATGAGCAGTTCTTC. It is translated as CASSQTLAGGHNEQFF.

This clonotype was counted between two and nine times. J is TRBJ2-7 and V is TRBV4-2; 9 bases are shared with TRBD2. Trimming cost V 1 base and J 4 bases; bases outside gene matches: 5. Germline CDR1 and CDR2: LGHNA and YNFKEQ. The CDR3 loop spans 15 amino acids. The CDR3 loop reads CASSQVAGESYEQYF. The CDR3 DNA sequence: TGTGCCAGCAGCCAAGTAGCGGGAGAGAGTTACGAGCAGTACTTC.

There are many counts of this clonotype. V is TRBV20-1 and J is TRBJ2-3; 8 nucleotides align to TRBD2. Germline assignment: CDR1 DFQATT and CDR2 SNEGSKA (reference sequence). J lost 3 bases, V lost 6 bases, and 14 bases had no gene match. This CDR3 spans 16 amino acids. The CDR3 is CSATLKGGGRTDTQYF. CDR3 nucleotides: TGCAGTGCAACCCTAAAGGGGGGCGGGAGGACAGATACGCAGTATTTT.

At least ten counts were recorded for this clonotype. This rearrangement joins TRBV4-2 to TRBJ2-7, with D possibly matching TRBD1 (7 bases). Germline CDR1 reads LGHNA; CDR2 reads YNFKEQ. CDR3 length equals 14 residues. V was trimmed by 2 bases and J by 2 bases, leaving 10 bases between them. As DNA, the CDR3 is TGTGCCAGCAGCCAACTCAGGGGGGCCTACGAGCAGTACTTC. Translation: CASSQLRGAYEQYF.

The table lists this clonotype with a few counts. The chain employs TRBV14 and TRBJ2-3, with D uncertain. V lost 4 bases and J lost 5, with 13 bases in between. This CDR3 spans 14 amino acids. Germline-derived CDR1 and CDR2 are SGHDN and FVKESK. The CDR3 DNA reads TGTGCCAGCAGCCCTAAAGCCTCGGGAGATACGCAGTATTTT. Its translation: CASSPKASGDTQYF.

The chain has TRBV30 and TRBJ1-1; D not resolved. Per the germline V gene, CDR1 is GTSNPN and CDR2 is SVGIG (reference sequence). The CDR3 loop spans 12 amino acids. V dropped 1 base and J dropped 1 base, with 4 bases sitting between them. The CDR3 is CAWSDRNTEAFF. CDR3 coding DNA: TGTGCCTGGAGTGACCGGAACACTGAAGCTTTCTTT.

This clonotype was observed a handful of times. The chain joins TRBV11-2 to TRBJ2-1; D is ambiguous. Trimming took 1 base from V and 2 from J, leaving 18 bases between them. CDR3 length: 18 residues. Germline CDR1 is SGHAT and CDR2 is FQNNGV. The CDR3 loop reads CASSLVDLGVLTYNEQFF. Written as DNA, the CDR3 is TGTGCCAGCAGCTTAGTTGATCTTGGGGTCCTAACCTACAATGAGCAGTTCTTC.

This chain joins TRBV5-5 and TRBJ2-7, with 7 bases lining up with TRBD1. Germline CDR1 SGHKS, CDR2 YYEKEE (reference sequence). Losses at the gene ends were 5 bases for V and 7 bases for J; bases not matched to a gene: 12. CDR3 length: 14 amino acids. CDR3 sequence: CASSPGTASGEQYF. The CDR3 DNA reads TGTGCCAGCAGTCCCGGGACAGCGTCCGGAGAGCAGTACTTC.